This is a list of T cell receptor beta chains from one sample in a study of T cell responses to AZD1222 COVID-19 vaccine. Sequenced by immunoSEQ multiplex PCR; TCRdb stores in-frame clones only, minus some. The table includes approximately 180,000 clones, about nine tenths detected once. Specimen: peripheral blood, collected on day 0 of AZD1222 vaccination. Receptor source: an adult in good health. The CDR3 runs from the conserved cysteine through the conserved F or W. D genes are given only for firm matches. Clone size is not always given. Where it is, it says once, few, many or a class for expanded clones.

J gene: TRBJ1-1
clone size: NA
V gene: TRBV18
D gene: NA
CDR3 protein: CASSPLENTEAFF
CDR3 DNA: TGTGCCAGCTCACCACTGGAGAACACTGAAGCTTTCTTT

J gene: TRBJ2-1
clone size: NA
V gene: TRBV11-2
D gene: NA
CDR3 protein: CASSLVQSSGHEQFF
CDR3 DNA: TGTGCCAGCAGCTTAGTACAAAGTTCGGGGCATGAGCAGTTCTTC

J gene: TRBJ1-2
clone size: NA
V gene: TRBV7-2
D gene: TRBD1
CDR3 protein: CASSFTQGAGNGYTF
CDR3 DNA: TGTGCCAGCAGCTTTACCCAGGGGGCCGGGAATGGCTACACCTTC

J gene: TRBJ2-1
clone size: NA
V gene: TRBV2
D gene: TRBD2
CDR3 protein: CASKGLAGGGEQFF
CDR3 DNA: TGTGCCAGCAAAGGATTAGCGGGAGGAGGTGAGCAGTTCTTC

J gene: TRBJ1-2
clone size: few
V gene: TRBV19
D gene: TRBD1
CDR3 protein: CASSPRGRGYGYTF
CDR3 DNA: TGTGCCAGTAGCCCTCGGGGCAGGGGGTATGGCTACACCTTC

J gene: TRBJ2-7
clone size: few
V gene: TRBV5-1
D gene: NA
CDR3 protein: CASSLDISSYEQYF
CDR3 DNA: TGCGCCAGCAGCTTGGACATAAGCTCCTACGAGCAGTACTTC

J gene: TRBJ2-2
clone size: many
V gene: TRBV5-1
D gene: NA
CDR3 protein: CASSFGTYTGELFF
CDR3 DNA: TGCGCCAGCAGCTTTGGGACTTACACCGGGGAGCTGTTTTTT

J gene: TRBJ1-1
clone size: once
V gene: TRBV4-2
D gene: NA
CDR3 protein: CASSQDFGSEAFF
CDR3 DNA: TGTGCCAGCAGCCAAGATTTTGGTTCAGAAGCTTTCTTT

J gene: TRBJ1-6
clone size: NA
V gene: TRBV5-4
D gene: NA
CDR3 protein: CASSPGGGSSYNSPLHF
CDR3 DNA: TGTGCCAGCAGCCCCGGGGGGGGGAGCTCCTATAATTCACCCCTCCACTTT

J gene: TRBJ1-5
clone size: NA
V gene: TRBV5-1
D gene: TRBD1
CDR3 protein: CASSLGDRGLDQPQHF
CDR3 DNA: TGCGCCAGCAGCTTGGGGGACAGGGGGCTAGATCAGCCCCAGCATTTT

J gene: TRBJ1-4
clone size: NA
V gene: TRBV7-9
D gene: NA
CDR3 protein: CASSLVNGFNEKLFF
CDR3 DNA: TGTGCCAGCAGCTTAGTGAACGGATTTAATGAAAAACTGTTTTTT

J gene: TRBJ1-2
clone size: NA
V gene: TRBV19
D gene: NA
CDR3 protein: CASSEQGGRTDGYTF
CDR3 DNA: TGTGCCAGTAGCGAACAGGGTGGAAGGACGGATGGCTACACCTTC

J gene: TRBJ1-6
clone size: NA
V gene: TRBV9
D gene: NA
CDR3 protein: CASRQFSGDNSPLHF
CDR3 DNA: TGTGCCAGCAGACAATTTTCAGGAGATAATTCACCCCTCCACTTT

J gene: TRBJ2-7
clone size: NA
V gene: TRBV5-1
D gene: NA
CDR3 protein: CASSLTQPYEQYF
CDR3 DNA: TGCGCCAGCAGCTTGACTCAGCCCTACGAGCAGTACTTC

J gene: TRBJ2-1
clone size: NA
V gene: TRBV14
D gene: TRBD2
CDR3 protein: CASSQVLAGSYNEQFF
CDR3 DNA: TGTGCCAGCAGCCAGGTTTTAGCGGGGTCTTACAATGAGCAGTTCTTC

J gene: TRBJ2-7
clone size: NA
V gene: TRBV7-9
D gene: TRBD1
CDR3 protein: CASSHPGTGDYEQYF
CDR3 DNA: TGTGCCAGCAGCCACCCCGGGACAGGGGATTACGAGCAGTACTTC

J gene: TRBJ1-5
clone size: NA
V gene: TRBV4-2
D gene: NA
CDR3 protein: CASSQDFSSNQPQHF
CDR3 DNA: TGTGCCAGCAGCCAGGACTTTTCTAGCAATCAGCCCCAGCATTTT

J gene: TRBJ2-2
clone size: NA
V gene: TRBV5-1
D gene: TRBD1
CDR3 protein: CASSEGQPTGELFF
CDR3 DNA: TGCGCCAGCAGCGAGGGACAGCCCACCGGGGAGCTGTTTTTT

J gene: TRBJ2-2
clone size: NA
V gene: TRBV27
D gene: TRBD2
CDR3 protein: CASGRMGLAGNTGELFF
CDR3 DNA: TGTGCCAGCGGCCGAATGGGACTAGCGGGGAACACCGGGGAGCTGTTTTTT

J gene: TRBJ2-7
clone size: NA
V gene: TRBV27
D gene: TRBD1
CDR3 protein: CASSYTGTGILYEQYF
CDR3 DNA: TGTGCCAGCAGTTACACCGGGACAGGGATTTTGTACGAGCAGTACTTC

J gene: TRBJ1-1
clone size: NA
V gene: TRBV19
D gene: TRBD1
CDR3 protein: CASNQGTGAFF
CDR3 DNA: TGTGCCAGTAATCAGGGGACAGGGGCTTTCTTT

J gene: TRBJ1-2
clone size: NA
V gene: TRBV18
D gene: TRBD1
CDR3 protein: CASARQGARGDGYTF
CDR3 DNA: TGTGCCAGCGCACGACAGGGGGCGCGCGGAGATGGCTACACCTTC

J gene: TRBJ1-5
clone size: NA
V gene: TRBV6-5
D gene: NA
CDR3 protein: CASSRGGGQPQHF
CDR3 DNA: TGTGCCAGCAGCCGCGGGGGGGGGCAGCCCCAGCATTTT

J gene: TRBJ1-1
clone size: NA
V gene: TRBV5-1
D gene: NA
CDR3 protein: CASSLQGAPTEAFF
CDR3 DNA: TGCGCCAGCAGCTTACAGGGAGCCCCCACTGAAGCTTTCTTT

J gene: TRBJ1-5
clone size: NA
V gene: TRBV30
D gene: NA
CDR3 protein: CAWRAGVNQPQHF
CDR3 DNA: TGTGCCTGGAGGGCCGGCGTTAATCAGCCCCAGCATTTT

J gene: TRBJ2-3
clone size: NA
V gene: TRBV4-1
D gene: NA
CDR3 protein: CASSSPMGVGSTDTQYF
CDR3 DNA: TGCGCCAGCAGCTCCCCAATGGGGGTGGGGAGCACAGATACGCAGTATTTT

J gene: TRBJ2-2
clone size: NA
V gene: TRBV18
D gene: NA
CDR3 protein: CASSLSPNTGELFF
CDR3 DNA: TGTGCCAGCTCATTATCACCGAACACCGGGGAGCTGTTTTTT

J gene: TRBJ2-2
clone size: NA
V gene: TRBV7-2
D gene: TRBD1
CDR3 protein: CASSRDRRSGELFF
CDR3 DNA: TGTGCCAGCAGCCGGGACAGGCGGTCCGGGGAGCTGTTTTTT

J gene: TRBJ2-7
clone size: NA
V gene: TRBV12-5
D gene: NA
CDR3 protein: CASGHLGGDGVQYF
CDR3 DNA: TGTGCTAGTGGCCACCTCGGCGGGGACGGAGTGCAGTACTTC

J gene: TRBJ1-2
clone size: NA
V gene: TRBV5-4
D gene: TRBD1
CDR3 protein: CASGTRDRGSGYTF
CDR3 DNA: TGTGCCAGCGGAACCCGGGACAGGGGGTCTGGCTACACCTTC

J gene: TRBJ2-5
clone size: NA
V gene: TRBV5-6
D gene: TRBD2
CDR3 protein: CASSGTGTSAETQYF
CDR3 DNA: TGTGCCAGCAGCGGGACCGGGACTAGCGCGGAGACCCAGTACTTC

J gene: TRBJ1-4
clone size: NA
V gene: TRBV2
D gene: TRBD1
CDR3 protein: CASRRQGALAREKLFF
CDR3 DNA: TGTGCCAGCAGAAGACAGGGGGCCCTGGCCCGGGAAAAACTGTTTTTT

J gene: TRBJ2-3
clone size: NA
V gene: TRBV5-1
D gene: TRBD2
CDR3 protein: CASSLDPAGLPSTDTQYF
CDR3 DNA: TGCGCCAGCAGCTTGGATCCAGCGGGACTCCCTAGCACAGATACGCAGTATTTT

J gene: TRBJ1-1
clone size: NA
V gene: TRBV7-9
D gene: NA
CDR3 protein: CASSPLYATGGTEAFF
CDR3 DNA: TGTGCCAGCAGCCCACTGTATGCAACCGGGGGCACTGAAGCTTTCTTT

J gene: TRBJ2-7
clone size: NA
V gene: TRBV28
D gene: NA
CDR3 protein: CASSSSYEQYF
CDR3 DNA: TGTGCCAGCAGTTCTTCCTACGAGCAGTACTTC

J gene: TRBJ1-3
clone size: few
V gene: TRBV2
D gene: NA
CDR3 protein: CASSGLQRGNTIYF
CDR3 DNA: TGTGCCAGCAGTGGATTACAGCGGGGAAACACCATATATTTT

J gene: TRBJ1-1
clone size: NA
V gene: TRBV5-4
D gene: NA
CDR3 protein: CASSTRGSMNTEAFF
CDR3 DNA: TGTGCCAGCAGCACGAGGGGATCTATGAACACTGAAGCTTTCTTT